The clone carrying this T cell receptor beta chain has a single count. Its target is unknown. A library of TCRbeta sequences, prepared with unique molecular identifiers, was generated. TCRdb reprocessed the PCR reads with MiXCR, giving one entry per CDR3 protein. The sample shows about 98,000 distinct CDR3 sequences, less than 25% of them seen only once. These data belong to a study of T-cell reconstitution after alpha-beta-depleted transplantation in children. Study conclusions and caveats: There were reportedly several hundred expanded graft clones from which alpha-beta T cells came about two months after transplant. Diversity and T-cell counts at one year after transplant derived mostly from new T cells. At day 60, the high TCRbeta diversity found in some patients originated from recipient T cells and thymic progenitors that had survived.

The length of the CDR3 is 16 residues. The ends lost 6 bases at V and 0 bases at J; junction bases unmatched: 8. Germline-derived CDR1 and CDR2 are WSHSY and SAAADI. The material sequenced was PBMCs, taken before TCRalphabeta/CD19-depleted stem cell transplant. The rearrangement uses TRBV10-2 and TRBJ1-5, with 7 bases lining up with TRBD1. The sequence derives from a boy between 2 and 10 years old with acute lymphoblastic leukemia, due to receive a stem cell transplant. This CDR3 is CASRGTDYYSNQPQHF. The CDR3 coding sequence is TGCGCCAGCAGAGGGACAGACTATTATAGCAATCAGCCCCAGCATTTT.